This T cell receptor (beta chain) was found in a study of shared clonotypes between healthy human individuals. The study's findings and limits: Relative to clonotypes present in all four donors, those not shared had lower generation probabilities. Estimated clonotype richness was generally higher in naive than memory subsets. With few donors, the genetic and exposure-history diversity represented was limited.

Measured with immunoSEQ multiplex PCR; TCRdb has only the in-frame clones, and not every one. The table lists 2,500,000 or so clones, 90% to 95% of them singletons. Those who donated were healthy HIV-negative adults, with no recent acute infections or vaccinations reported. Comment on this clone: Its antigen is not identified.

CDR3 length: 19 amino acids. V lost 2 bases, J lost 3 bases, and 11 bases stayed unmatched. Germline loops: CDR1 SGHAT, CDR2 FQNNGV. What was sequenced was naive CD4+ T cells from PBMCs. The subset is: CD45RA+ positively selected. The gene calls are TRBV11-2 and TRBJ2-1, with TRBD1 matching 12 bases. This TCR was recovered from a man aged 18 to 30 in good health. Some clones in this sample may be carry-over from other donors' samples. This CDR3 is CASSLRGDRGPRDYNEQFF. DNA of the CDR3: TGTGCCAGCAGCTTAAGGGGGGACAGGGGGCCAAGGGACTACAATGAGCAGTTCTTC.